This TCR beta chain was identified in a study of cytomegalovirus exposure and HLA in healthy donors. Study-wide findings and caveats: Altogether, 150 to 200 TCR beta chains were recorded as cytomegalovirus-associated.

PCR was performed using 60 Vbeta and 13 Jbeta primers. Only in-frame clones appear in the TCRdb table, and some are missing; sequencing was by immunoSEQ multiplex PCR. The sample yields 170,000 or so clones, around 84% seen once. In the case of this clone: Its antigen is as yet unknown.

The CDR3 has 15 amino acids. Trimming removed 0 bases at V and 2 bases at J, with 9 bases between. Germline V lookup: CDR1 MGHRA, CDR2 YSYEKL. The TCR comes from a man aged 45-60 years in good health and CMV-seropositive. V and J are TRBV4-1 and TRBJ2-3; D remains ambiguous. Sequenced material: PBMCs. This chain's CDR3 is CASSQDGGPTDTQYF. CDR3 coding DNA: TGCGCCAGCAGCCAAGATGGCGGCCCCACAGATACGCAGTATTTT.